Each of the 3 T cell receptor beta chains below was sequenced from the same sample in a study of blood T cell repertoires in COVID-19. The protocol was immunoSEQ multiplex PCR, while the TCRdb copy is restricted to in-frame clones and leaves out a portion. This sample yields approximately 210,000 clones, of which around nine tenths are seen a single time; 6.2% belongs to the top ten. Sequencing was performed on peripheral blood. These receptors were collected from a woman between 40 and 55 years old who had recovered from COVID-19.

This chain links TRBV19 with TRBJ2-1; unclear D gene. The CDR3 sequence is 15 residues long. Germline V gives CDR1 LNHDA, CDR2 SQIVND (reference sequence). V lost 5 bases and J 0 bases, leaving 11 bases between the germline ends. CDR3 sequence: CASSPADFSYNEQFF. As DNA, the CDR3 is TGTGCCAGTAGTCCGGCGGATTTCTCCTACAATGAGCAGTTCTTC.

As concerns this clone: Additional DNA sequences in this sample encode the identical CDR3. The chain employs TRBV28 and TRBJ1-2, with unresolved D. With 9 bases removed from V and 4 bases from J, the gap between germline ends came to 9 bases. Germline assignment: CDR1 MDHEN and CDR2 SYDVKM. The CDR3 loop spans 11 amino acids. DNA for the CDR3: TGTGCCAGTTCACGGGGCTATGGCTACACCTTC. This codes for CASSRGYGYTF.

This chain joins TRBV19 and TRBJ2-1; D call uncertain. Germline CDR1 is LNHDA and CDR2 is SQIVND (reference sequence). V was cut by 3 bases and J by 9 bases, with 15 bases left in between. The CDR3 runs to 14 residues. The CDR3 DNA sequence: TGTGCCAGTAGTATTTCATCCTCCGCCGGTGAGCAGTTCTTC. It specifies CASSISSSAGEQFF.